This T cell receptor (beta chain) was identified in a study of T cells in Graves' hyperthyroidism and ophthalmopathy (dated by TCRdb to between 2019 and 2020). Regarding the research as a whole: To identify distinguishing TCR V-J signatures, a discovery cohort of about 100 patients was used, comprising 40 to 45 with Graves' ophthalmopathy and some 57 with stable Graves' hyperthyroidism. Prospective prediction of ophthalmopathy was tested in an independent validation cohort of approximately 19 hyperthyroidism patients and around 16 patients who later progressed to ophthalmopathy. For training and testing, the 100 or so patients in the discovery cohort were randomly divided in a 7:3 ratio. In addition, the study compared T-cell repertoires in thyroid tissue and in blood from several Graves' hyperthyroidism patients. Following sampling, methimazole starting at 30 mg daily was given to hyperthyroidism patients, and high-dose intravenous methylprednisolone was given to ophthalmopathy patients. TCR Vbeta CDR3 sequencing of roughly 140 peripheral blood samples (43 ophthalmopathy, about 75 hyperthyroidism and roughly 17 progressor patients) is reported in the paper.

This clonotype occurred once. This clone's antigen is unknown. No per-base quality is available; no much larger clone lies one base away. Support from one read is weak. Here is what the overall study found, with its caveats: Ophthalmopathy was separated from stable hyperthyroidism by a 13 V-J signature model, with over 85% sensitivity and about 81% specificity obtained in cross-validation and 80%/75% obtained in testing. Blood samples also contained most of the expanded thyroid clonotypes (frequency above 0.001), which suggests that blood repertoires may reflect thyroid immune responses. In validation, the model predicted progression to ophthalmopathy a median of roughly 6.5 months before onset, with about 64% sensitivity and roughly 79% specificity. Sample size was not statistically predetermined, and blinding of investigators to group allocation was not performed.

Any patient with an uncontrolled infection, another autoimmune disease, pregnancy or lactation was excluded. Diagnoses were based on clinical symptoms, serum thyroxine and TRAb, thyroid ultrasound and orbital computed tomography. Trizol reagent was used to extract total RNA, and RNA quality was then checked on an Agilent 2100 Bioanalyzer. The TCR beta CDR3 regions were amplified from the RNA transcripts. A first-round RT-PCR of the TCR CDR3 used the HTBI primer set with the Qiagen OneStep RT-PCR kit. The libraries were constructed in a second round of multiplex PCR and then size-selected and purified. Sequencing of the libraries was done on an Illumina HiSeq2000 using paired-end 100 bp reads. Turning to the authors' computational methods: SOAPnuke was used to process the raw data, with reads discarded if the reads contained adapters or uncalled bases, had a mean Phred below 15, or lacked an exact constant-primer or identifier match. COPE v1.2.5 was used to merge the high-quality paired reads, and each unique nucleotide sequence was defined as a clonotype. MiTCR v1.1 was used to align clonotypes to the IMGT TRBV, TRBD and TRBJ reference segments. The analysis included only V-J combinations with a frequency above 0.0001, which together covered around 99% of the repertoires. The TCS score was defined as the ratio of F50 (clonal expansion) to E x V (chaos), calculated using BLOSUM62-based TCRdist between CDR3 peptides within each V-J. Welch's t-statistics and random forest reduced 450 to 600 V-J features to 10 to 15, which were used in a naive Bayes classifier (R e1071). Thyroid-blood repertoire similarity was quantified with the Morisita-Horn index. TCRdb reran the public reads through fastp at Q25 and MiXCR, keeping productive beta chains. Identical CDR3 proteins give one entry, which carries the most common genes and DNA. What appears here as the V and J calls and clone size reflects TCRdb's work, not the paper's. This sample comprises more than 550,000 distinct CDR3 sequences, nearly 45% of them detected only once. The ten largest clones represent under 8% of the sample.

CDR1 ENHRY and CDR2 SYGVKD are derived from the germline V gene. Trimming takes 8 bases from V and 7 bases from J, and the germline ends sit 24 bases apart. Including the terminal cysteine and phenylalanine, the CDR3 comprises 16 residues. Kept here is only the CDR3 DNA, which spans 48 bases and is read in frame from base 1. The sequencing input was peripheral blood or thyroid tissue (not recorded which). This receptor was obtained from an adult man with Graves' disease, either hyperthyroidism or ophthalmopathy (not recorded which). The chain is encoded by TRBV10-3 joined to TRBJ1-5; the best D guess is TRBD1, with 6 bases matching. The CDR3 corresponds to CAIGERGGGAEQPQHF. The DNA sequence is as follows: TGTGCCATCGGGGAGCGTGGTGGGGGCGCAGAGCAGCCCCAGCATTTT.